These T cell receptor beta chains were read from a single sample in a study of blood T cell repertoires in COVID-19. Some clones are missing from TCRdb's copy, which holds only in-frame ones; the method was immunoSEQ multiplex PCR. Of just over 350,000 clones in the sample, roughly 87% were seen once. Sequences were obtained from PBMCs or T cells enriched from blood (not recorded which). The receptors were gathered from a woman younger than 45 who had recovered from COVID-19. CDR3s include the opening cysteine and the closing phenylalanine or tryptophan. The D gene is left open where the match is weak. Some rows have no size entry. The others give once, few or many, or a class for an expanded clone.

>NA|TRBJ2-7|TRBV19|14|NA
CASSMKGTNYEQYF
TGTGCCAGTAGTATGAAGGGGACAAACTACGAGCAGTACTTC
>NA|TRBJ1-5|TRBV7-8|16|TRBD1
CASSSKRTGGSQPQHF
TGTGCCAGCAGCTCCAAGCGAACAGGGGGCAGTCAGCCCCAGCATTTT
>NA|TRBJ2-7|TRBV6-1|18|NA
CASSEAVSGEVLGYEQYF
TGTGCCAGCAGTGAAGCGGTCTCAGGGGAAGTGTTGGGATACGAGCAGTACTTC
>NA|TRBJ2-2|TRBV10-3|14|TRBD1
CAISEHRGAGELFF
TGTGCCATCAGTGAGCACAGGGGGGCCGGGGAGCTGTTTTTT
>NA|TRBJ1-6|TRBV5-1|15|NA
CASSLAGQGNSPLHF
TGCGCCAGCAGCTTGGCCGGGCAGGGAAATTCACCCCTCCACTTT
>NA|TRBJ2-4|TRBV7-9|14|TRBD2
CASSWGGSKNIQYF
TGTGCCAGCTCCTGGGGGGGTTCCAAAAACATTCAGTACTTC
>few|TRBJ2-7|TRBV7-9|12|NA
CASSLQKWEQYF
TGTGCCAGCAGCTTACAGAAGTGGGAGCAGTACTTC
>NA|TRBJ1-6|TRBV2|16|NA
CASSADSSSYNSPLHF
TGTGCCAGCAGTGCGGACTCGAGCTCCTATAATTCACCCCTCCACTTT
>NA|TRBJ1-5|TRBV11-2|16|NA
CASSGGGGWGNQPQHF
TGTGCCAGCAGCGGCGGGGGGGGCTGGGGCAATCAGCCCCAGCATTTT
>once|TRBJ2-5|TRBV25-1|13|TRBD1
CATWGQGRETQYF
TGTGCCACCTGGGGACAGGGTCGAGAGACCCAGTACTTC
>NA|TRBJ1-1|TRBV5-1|15|TRBD1
CASSATGAVEAEAFF
TGCGCCAGCAGCGCGACAGGGGCCGTTGAGGCTGAAGCTTTCTTT
>NA|TRBJ2-1|TRBV28|13|NA
CASSLTSYNEQFF
TGTGCCAGCAGTCTCACTAGCTACAATGAGCAGTTCTTC
>NA|TRBJ2-7|TRBV2|15|NA
CASSEERGGSYEQYF
TGTGCCAGCAGTGAAGAGAGGGGAGGCTCCTACGAGCAGTACTTC
>NA|TRBJ1-2|TRBV5-8|16|TRBD1
CASSLDRGRLGRGYTF
TGTGCCAGCAGCTTGGACAGGGGGCGCTTGGGTCGTGGCTACACCTTC
>NA|TRBJ1-5|TRBV6-6|14|TRBD1
CASSPPGQVAPQHF
TGTGCCAGCAGCCCGCCGGGACAGGTAGCCCCCCAGCATTTT
>NA|TRBJ1-1|TRBV7-8|12|NA
CASSPPGTEAFF
TGTGCCAGCAGCCCTCCAGGGACTGAAGCTTTCTTT
>once|TRBJ1-4|TRBV28|14|NA
CASTATYTNEKLFF
TGTGCCAGCACCGCCACCTATACTAATGAAAAACTGTTTTTT
>NA|TRBJ1-6|TRBV4-2|16|TRBD1
CASSQDGGQGPSPLHF
TGTGCCAGCAGCCAAGATGGGGGACAGGGGCCTTCACCCCTCCACTTT
>few|TRBJ2-7|TRBV5-1|15|TRBD1
CASSPQGVTSYEQYF
TGCGCCAGCAGCCCGCAGGGGGTGACAAGCTACGAGCAGTACTTC
>NA|TRBJ2-7|TRBV6-5|13|TRBD1
CASSYLDRREQYF
TGTGCCAGCAGTTACCTGGACAGGAGGGAGCAGTACTTC
>NA|TRBJ1-5|TRBV2|12|NA
CASSDGSQPQHF
TGTGCCAGCAGTGACGGGAGCCAGCCCCAGCATTTT
>few|TRBJ2-1|TRBV27|15|TRBD2
CASSPGTSGIQEQFF
TGTGCCAGCAGTCCCGGGACTAGCGGTATACAGGAGCAGTTCTTC
>NA|TRBJ2-2|TRBV9|12|NA
CASSVKLGELFF
TGTGCCAGCAGCGTAAAACTCGGGGAGCTGTTTTTT
>NA|TRBJ2-7|TRBV7-8|15|TRBD1
CASSWEPGQGVLQYF
TGTGCCAGCAGCTGGGAACCGGGACAGGGGGTCTTGCAGTACTTC
>NA|TRBJ2-7|TRBV6-5|14|NA
CASGGHDEIYEQYF
TGTGCCAGCGGGGGACACGATGAAATCTACGAGCAGTACTTC
>NA|TRBJ2-1|TRBV28|13|TRBD2
CASSPRGVHEQFF
TGTGCCAGCAGCCCCCGGGGGGTCCATGAGCAGTTCTTC
>NA|TRBJ2-7|TRBV7-2|14|TRBD2
CASSLEGLAYEQYF
TGTGCCAGCAGCTTAGAGGGACTAGCCTACGAGCAGTACTTC
>NA|TRBJ2-1|TRBV7-6|12|NA
CASSPGQGEQFF
TGTGCCAGCAGCCCCGGGCAGGGTGAGCAGTTCTTC
>NA|TRBJ2-7|TRBV28|14|TRBD1
CASKSGGSSYEQYF
TGTGCCAGCAAGTCAGGGGGTAGCTCCTACGAGCAGTACTTC
>NA|TRBJ1-6|TRBV6-5|12|NA
CASRGGLPPLHF
TGTGCCAGCCGGGGAGGGCTTCCACCCCTCCACTTT